Included here is one T cell receptor (beta chain) sequence, with context. The V gene lost 1 base and the J gene lost 4 bases, with 11 bases spanning the gap. CDR3 length: 14 amino acids. The germline V gene has CDR1 PRHDT and CDR2 FYEKMQ (reference sequence). Clones were sequenced by immunoSEQ multiplex PCR, and TCRdb holds only the in-frame ones, with some missing. The top ten clones hold under 20% of a sample with some 32,000 clones, more than 65% of them seen once. Treatment described: randomized to nivolumab then ipilimumab (arm A) or the reverse (arm B). This sample stems from a study of sequential checkpoint blockade in melanoma. About the research overall: Patients were randomized 1:1 to nivolumab-then-ipilimumab or ipilimumab-then-nivolumab first-line.

The rearrangement links TRBV13 to TRBJ2-7; a weak D match, TRBD1 (5 bases). The sequencing used CD8+ T cells sorted from blood (inferred from file names), collected from a patient given nivolumab and ipilimumab in sequence. This clonotype was sampled from a human donor with melanoma. Here the CDR3 DNA reads TGTGCCAGCAGCTTAGCGCAGGGAATATACGAGCAGTACTTC. Translation: CASSLAQGIYEQYF.